The T cell receptor beta chain described here comes from a study of PD-1 blockade in classical Hodgkin lymphoma. Study-wide results and caveats: Unlike CD8+ TCR diversity, which did not rise significantly by C4D1, CD4+ TCR diversity did.

Sequencing used immunoSEQ multiplex PCR; TCRdb keeps in-frame clones, though not all of them. The sample carries tens of thousands of clones, 66% recorded once. Trimming cost V 7 bases and J 3 bases; bases outside gene matches: 18. Germline V lookup: CDR1 WSHSY, CDR2 SAAADI. This CDR3 region has 18 residues. With respect to this clone: Its antigen is currently unknown.

As for time point: cycle 4 day 1 (C4D1), after about 6 weeks of nivolumab. Patients all relapsed after autologous stem cell transplantation, and there was variation in brentuximab vedotin exposure. This TCR was sampled from a human donor with classical Hodgkin lymphoma. The sequenced sample was peripheral blood mononuclear cells (PBMCs), obtained before the fourth cycle of nivolumab. The V gene is TRBV10-2, the J gene TRBJ1-3; 7 positions match TRBD1. This CDR3 is CASTTQRAEGAGGNTIYF. The CDR3 bases are TGCGCCAGCACCACCCAGCGGGCCGAGGGGGCTGGTGGAAACACCATATATTTT.